Listed here are 17 T cell receptor beta chains from one sample, sequenced in a study of T cells in Graves' hyperthyroidism and ophthalmopathy. RNA transcripts gave rise to amplified TCR beta CDR3 regions. In the first-round RT-PCR of the TCR CDR3, the HTBI primer set was used. TCRdb passed the multiplex PCR reads through MiXCR, listing each CDR3 protein once. The sample lists 500,000 or so distinct CDR3 sequences, 15% to 20% occurring once. Sequencing was carried out using blood. The source of these receptors is a woman in her twenties or thirties with Graves' ophthalmopathy.

This clonotype was recorded many times. The chain is built from TRBV2 and TRBJ2-1; D is perhaps TRBD1 or TRBD2 (5 bases each). Trimming stripped 0 bases from V and 8 bases from J, with 20 bases between. Germline loops: CDR1 SNHLY, CDR2 FYNNEI. The CDR3 runs to 17 residues. The CDR3 loop reads CASSEASGTPLRDEQFF. In DNA form, the CDR3 reads TGTGCCAGCAGTGAAGCATCCGGGACCCCCCTTCGGGATGAGCAGTTCTTC.

This clonotype was observed at least ten times. This chain connects TRBV5-1 to TRBJ2-3, with D maybe TRBD1 (5 bases). V lost 0 bases and J 2 bases, leaving 13 bases between the germline ends. The CDR3 has 16 residues. From germline, CDR1 is SGHRS and CDR2 YFSETQ. CDR3 amino acids: CASSLGAGSFTDTQYF. The CDR3 DNA is TGCGCCAGCAGCTTGGGGGCAGGGTCATTCACAGATACGCAGTATTTT.

In this sample, this clonotype turned up many times. V and J are TRBV12-3 or TRBV12-4 and TRBJ2-5, with D perhaps assigned TRBD1 or TRBD2 (6 bases each). The CDR3 spans 13 residues. V shed 7 bases and J shed 5 bases, with 14 bases lying between them. CDR3 nucleotide sequence: TGTGCCAGCACGCCGGGGGCGATTGAGACCCAGTACTTC. It is translated as CASTPGAIETQYF.

V usage is TRBV27 and J usage is TRBJ1-3; the match to TRBD1 covers 9 bases. CDR1 and CDR2 (germline): MNHEY, SMNVEV (reference sequence). The CDR3 contains 17 residues. J gave up 4 bases and V 5 bases, and 12 bases lay outside the gene matches. The CDR3 loop reads CASSPTGGARMGNTIYF. CDR3 nucleotide sequence: TGTGCCAGCAGTCCCACAGGGGGCGCTCGGATGGGAAACACCATATATTTT.

The genes are TRBV28 and TRBJ2-7; the D call may be TRBD1 or TRBD2 (6 bases each). The CDR3 spans 13 residues. Germline CDR1 and CDR2: MDHEN and SYDVKM. The V end lost 6 bases, the J end lost 9 bases, and 18 bases lay between the germline ends. CDR3 nucleotides: TGTGCCAGCAGCCCTTCCCCGGGGGCCACGCAGTACTTC. Protein product: CASSPSPGATQYF.

The chain combines TRBV27 with TRBJ2-1, with 7 bases aligning to TRBD2. Unmatched junction bases numbered 20, after V lost 1 base and J lost 8 bases. This CDR3 contains 19 residues. CDR1 MNHEY and CDR2 SMNVEV come from the germline V gene (reference sequence). CDR3 in amino acids: CASSLWGGRAEVSIDEQFF. The CDR3 DNA reads as TGTGCCAGCAGTTTATGGGGGGGGAGGGCCGAAGTAAGTATTGATGAGCAGTTCTTC.

The V and J genes are TRBV28 and TRBJ2-7, with D unresolved. CDR1 and CDR2 from the germline V gene are MDHEN and SYDVKM. CDR3 length equals 11 residues. The germline V and J ends were trimmed by 5 bases and 10 bases, with 12 bases remaining between them. The CDR3 DNA sequence: TGTGCCAGCAGTCAGGAGCCTAGACAGTACTTC. Protein: CASSQEPRQYF.

This clonotype was seen many times. The V and J genes are TRBV30 and TRBJ1-5; D is undetermined. Trimming stripped 3 bases from V and 3 bases from J, with 9 bases between. CDR3 length: 13 residues. CDR1 is GTSNPN and CDR2 is SVGIG in the germline V gene (reference sequence). This chain's CDR3 is CAWSGFDNQPQHF. The CDR3 DNA sequence: TGTGCCTGGAGCGGATTTGACAATCAGCCCCAGCATTTT.

This clonotype appeared many times. The V gene is TRBV18, the J gene TRBJ2-1; 8 nucleotides agree with TRBD2. Per germline, CDR1 KGHSH and CDR2 LQKENI. This CDR3 contains 15 residues. J lost 5 bases, V lost 3 bases, and 6 bases had no gene match. DNA of the CDR3: TGTGCCAGCTCACCGCCAACTAGCGGACACAATGAGCAGTTCTTC. Its protein is CASSPPTSGHNEQFF.

This clonotype was detected a few times. Here the CDR3 reads CASSLGGRAVGELFF. DNA for the CDR3: TGTGCCAGCAGCTTGGGCGGGAGGGCCGTCGGGGAGCTGTTTTTT. The rearrangement links TRBV28 to TRBJ2-2; 9 bases fit TRBD2. V shed 6 bases and J 7 bases; nucleotides not matched to a gene: 9. The CDR3 length is 15 residues. The germline gives CDR1 MDHEN, CDR2 SYDVKM.

The rearrangement uses TRBV7-8 and TRBJ1-3, with TRBD1 as a possible D gene (5 bases). Germline CDR1 reads SGHVS; CDR2 reads FQNEAQ. Trimming removed 5 bases from V and 0 bases from J, with 17 bases in between. The CDR3 is made up of 17 amino acids. The CDR3 protein is CASSSLEGILSGNTIYF. Here the CDR3 DNA reads TGTGCCAGCAGCAGTTTAGAGGGGATTCTCTCTGGAAACACCATATATTTT.

This clonotype was picked up a small number of times. This rearrangement joins TRBV13 to TRBJ2-3; D gene uncertain. The germline CDR1 and CDR2 sequences are PRHDT and FYEKMQ (reference sequence). This CDR3 is built from 14 residues. V lost 4 bases and J lost 1, with 9 bases in between. CDR3 DNA sequence: TGTGCCAGCAGCTACCAGGACGGCACAGATACGCAGTATTTT. Residues: CASSYQDGTDTQYF. Drawing the rest from reference TRBV13 and TRBJ2-3, the complete variable domain is AAGVIQSPRHLIKEKRETATLKCYPIPRHDTVYWYQQGPGQDPQFLISFYEKMQSDKGSIPDRFSAQQFSDYHSELNMSSLELGDSALYFCASSYQDGTDTQYFGPGTRLTVL.

V is TRBV6-1 and J is TRBJ2-7; D remains ambiguous. V was shortened by 1 base and J by 3 bases, with 10 bases between the two germline ends. CDR1 MNHNS and CDR2 SASEGT come from the germline V gene. The CDR3 consists of 14 residues. The DNA of the CDR3 is TGTGCCAGCAGTGAAGTCGAAAGGATCTACGAGCAGTACTTC. Its translation is CASSEVERIYEQYF.

This clonotype was counted many times. This sequence joins TRBV13 and TRBJ2-5, with D possibly matching TRBD2 (6 bases). Germline values: CDR1 PRHDT, CDR2 FYEKMQ (reference sequence). This CDR3 region has 15 residues. V lost 1 base and J 3 bases, leaving 12 bases between the germline ends. The CDR3 spells CASSLAVIAEETQYF. The CDR3 DNA is TGTGCCAGCAGCTTAGCGGTGATAGCGGAAGAGACCCAGTACTTC.

This clonotype came up many times. The V gene is TRBV6-1, the J gene TRBJ2-5, with D perhaps given as TRBD1 or TRBD2 (6 bases each). Germline V lookup: CDR1 MNHNS, CDR2 SASEGT. The CDR3 contains 13 residues. V dropped 7 bases and J dropped 5 bases, with 14 bases sitting between them. The CDR3 here is CASTEGGEETQYF. The CDR3 DNA follows: TGTGCCAGCACCGAGGGGGGTGAGGAGACCCAGTACTTC.

The chain uses TRBV6-1 and TRBJ2-2; maybe TRBD1 (6 bases). The V gene's germline CDR1 is MNHNS and CDR2 SASEGT. This CDR3 has 15 residues. V lost 6 bases to trimming and J lost 1 base, with 12 bases between them. The CDR3 protein is CASRSRQVNTGELFF. CDR3 bases: TGTGCCAGCAGATCCAGACAGGTGAACACCGGGGAGCTGTTTTTT.

The chain combines TRBV20-1 with TRBJ2-5; D may be TRBD2 (6 bases). In germline, CDR1 is DFQATT, CDR2 SNEGSKA (reference sequence). The CDR3 has 16 amino acids. Trimming took 6 bases from V and 4 from J, leaving 24 bases between them. In nucleotides, the CDR3 is TGCAGTGCCTTACGACCCTATGACGGGAGAGGAGAGACCCAGTACTTC. Its translation: CSALRPYDGRGETQYF.